A single sample is the source of the 13 T cell receptor beta chains below, sequenced in a study of glioma-infiltrating T cells. Using RNA template, CDR3s of TCR alpha and beta were amplified with iRepertoire arm-PCR. TCRdb re-called the multiplex PCR reads with MiXCR, one entry per CDR3 protein. The data contain some 10,000 distinct CDR3 sequences, approximately 60% of them singletons. Sequenced: glioma tissue, nonneoplastic brain tissue, or PBMCs (not recorded which). Receptor source: a human donor with low-grade glioma or glioblastoma, undergoing nonglioma brain surgery, or in good health (not recorded which).

As regards this clonotype: The junction and the germline gene differ at one end; a read error may be behind it. This chain connects TRBV25-1 to TRBJ2-1, with D maybe TRBD1 (6 bases). This CDR3 is 13 amino acids long. The germline CDR1 and CDR2 sequences are MGHDK and SYGVNS. CDR3 in DNA: TGTGCCAGCAGTGAATCTAGGGGGAGTGAGAAGTTCTTC. This encodes CASSESRGSEKFF. Full variable domain (remainder filled in from reference TRBV25-1 and TRBJ2-1): EADIYQTPRYLVIGTGKKITLECSQTMGHDKMYWYQQDPGMELHLIHYSYGVNSTEKGDLSSESTVSRIRTEHFPLTLESARPSHTSQYLCASSESRGSEKFFGPGTRLTVL.

This clonotype was seen a few times. This clone may be a read error of a much larger clone one base away. The rearrangement links TRBV3-1 to TRBJ2-1, with D unresolved. The V and J ends lost 0 bases and 2 bases respectively, with 11 bases between them. CDR3 length: 16 residues. CDR1 is LGHDT, CDR2 YNNKEL, per germline (reference sequence). CDR3 nucleotides: TGTGCCAGCAGCCAAGAGCCGACGCCCGCCTACAATGAGCAGTTCTTC. Encoded protein: CASSQEPTPAYNEQFF.

At least ten counts were recorded for this clonotype. The V call is TRBV5-1, the J call TRBJ1-3; 7 nucleotides match TRBD1. After removal of 4 bases from V and 2 bases from J, the junction contained 3 bases not matched to a gene. CDR3 length equals 14 residues. CDR1 is SGHRS, CDR2 YFSETQ, per germline. The CDR3 reads CASSPGTAGNTIYF. Here the CDR3 DNA reads TGCGCCAGCAGCCCCGGGACAGCTGGAAACACCATATATTTT.

Comments on this clonotype: This may be a read error: a much more frequent sequence differs by one nucleotide. V and J are TRBV7-2 and TRBJ2-1, with a weak D call TRBD2 (5 bases). The CDR3 is made up of 15 amino acids. Germline CDR1 SGHTA, CDR2 FQGNSA. CDR3 protein: CASSLDGGSYSEQFF. Here the CDR3 DNA reads TGTGCCAGCAGCTTAGATGGCGGGTCGTACAGTGAGCAGTTCTTC.

The gene calls are TRBV28 and TRBJ2-7; 7 positions agree with TRBD1. The CDR3 is 14 residues long. The V gene's germline CDR1 is MDHEN and CDR2 SYDVKM. V lost 7 bases to trimming and J lost 4 bases; unmatched junction nucleotides: 10. CDR3 coding DNA: TGTGCCAGCACCCTCGACAGGGTGCCTTACGAGCAGTACTTC. Translated, it gives CASTLDRVPYEQYF.

The chain employs TRBV15 and TRBJ2-5; 10 bases fit TRBD1. V trimming: 5 bases; J trimming: 7 bases; junction bases outside the gene matches: 13. CDR1 is LNHNV, CDR2 YYDKDF, per germline (reference sequence). This CDR3 is built from 16 residues. CDR3 nucleotide sequence: TGTGCCACCAGCGACCGACAGCGGGACAGGGGTGGGACCCAGTACTTC. This translates into CATSDRQRDRGGTQYF.

This clonotype came up many times. This sequence joins TRBV29-1 and TRBJ1-1; 9 bases agree with TRBD1. Germline CDR1 reads SQVTM; CDR2 reads ANQGSEA. The CDR3 is made up of 13 amino acids. V shed 4 bases and J 4 bases; nucleotides not matched to a gene: 4. As DNA, the CDR3 is TGCAGCGTTGGAGAGACAGGGGGCACTGAAGCTTTCTTT. It yields the protein CSVGETGGTEAFF.

In its sample, this clonotype is medium-sized. CDR3 bases: TGTGCCAGCAGTTTAAGGGTAAAAGAGACCCAGTACTTC. This gives the protein CASSLRVKETQYF. This rearrangement joins TRBV27 to TRBJ2-5; D is uncertain. With 2 bases removed from V and 3 bases from J, the gap between germline ends came to 7 bases. The germline gives CDR1 MNHEY, CDR2 SMNVEV (reference sequence). The CDR3 sequence is 13 residues long.

As regards this clonotype: Relative to the germline gene, one junction end is altered; a read error may explain this. V gene TRBV28 combines with J gene TRBJ2-1, with D possibly matching TRBD1 (6 bases). The germline gives CDR1 MDHEN, CDR2 SYDVKM. The CDR3 sequence is 16 residues long. The chain's CDR3 is CASGSSADSPYNEQFF. The CDR3 DNA reads TGCGCCAGCGGTTCCTCGGCGGACAGCCCCTACAATGAGCAGTTCTTC.

This clonotype was detected once. The chain couples TRBV7-2 to TRBJ2-1; TRBD2 aligns across 11 bases. Germline values: CDR1 SGHTA, CDR2 FQGNSA. The ends lost 8 bases at V and 8 bases at J; junction bases unmatched: 11. The CDR3 has 15 residues. This CDR3 reads CASCLMGLAVDEQFF. Written as DNA, the CDR3 is TGTGCCAGCTGCCTAATGGGACTAGCGGTGGATGAGCAGTTCTTC.

As regards this clonotype: At one boundary the junction diverges from the germline segment, which might be a read error. V is TRBV28 and J is TRBJ2-7; possibly TRBD1 for D (5 bases). The CDR3 has 15 residues. Germline V lookup: CDR1 MDHEN, CDR2 SYDVKM. The CDR3 loop is CASTLLAGPLYEQYF. The CDR3 DNA reads as TGTGCCAGCACTTTACTGGCAGGGCCCCTCTACGAGCAGTACTTT.

In regard to this clonotype: Mismatch with germline at one junction end may stem from a read error. This chain joins TRBV28 and TRBJ1-2, with a weak D call TRBD1 (6 bases). The CDR3 length is 13 residues. The germline gives CDR1 MDHEN, CDR2 SYDVKM. As DNA, the CDR3 is TGTTCCAGCAGACTACCAACAGGGTATGGCTACATCTTC. It yields the protein CSSRLPTGYGYIF.

This clonotype came up many times. The chain couples TRBV12-3 or TRBV12-4 to TRBJ2-5; tentatively, D is TRBD2 (5 bases). The CDR3 length is 14 residues. V shed 6 bases and J shed 3 bases, with 14 bases lying between them. CDR3 in amino acids: CASSWGDTEETQYF. DNA for the CDR3: TGTGCCAGCAGCTGGGGAGATACGGAAGAGACCCAGTACTTC.